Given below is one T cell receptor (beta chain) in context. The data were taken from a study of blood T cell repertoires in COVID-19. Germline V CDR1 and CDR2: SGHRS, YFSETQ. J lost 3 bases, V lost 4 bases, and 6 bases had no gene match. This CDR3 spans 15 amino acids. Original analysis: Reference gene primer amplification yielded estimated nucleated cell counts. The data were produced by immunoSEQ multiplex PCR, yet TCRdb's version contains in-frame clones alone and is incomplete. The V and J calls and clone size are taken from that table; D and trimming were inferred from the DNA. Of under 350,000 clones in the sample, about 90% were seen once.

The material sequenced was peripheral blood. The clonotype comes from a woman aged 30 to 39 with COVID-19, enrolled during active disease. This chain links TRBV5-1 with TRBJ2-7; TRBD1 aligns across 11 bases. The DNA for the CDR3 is TGCGCCAGCAGCCTCACCGGGACAGGGGGCTACGAGCAGTACTTC. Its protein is CASSLTGTGGYEQYF.